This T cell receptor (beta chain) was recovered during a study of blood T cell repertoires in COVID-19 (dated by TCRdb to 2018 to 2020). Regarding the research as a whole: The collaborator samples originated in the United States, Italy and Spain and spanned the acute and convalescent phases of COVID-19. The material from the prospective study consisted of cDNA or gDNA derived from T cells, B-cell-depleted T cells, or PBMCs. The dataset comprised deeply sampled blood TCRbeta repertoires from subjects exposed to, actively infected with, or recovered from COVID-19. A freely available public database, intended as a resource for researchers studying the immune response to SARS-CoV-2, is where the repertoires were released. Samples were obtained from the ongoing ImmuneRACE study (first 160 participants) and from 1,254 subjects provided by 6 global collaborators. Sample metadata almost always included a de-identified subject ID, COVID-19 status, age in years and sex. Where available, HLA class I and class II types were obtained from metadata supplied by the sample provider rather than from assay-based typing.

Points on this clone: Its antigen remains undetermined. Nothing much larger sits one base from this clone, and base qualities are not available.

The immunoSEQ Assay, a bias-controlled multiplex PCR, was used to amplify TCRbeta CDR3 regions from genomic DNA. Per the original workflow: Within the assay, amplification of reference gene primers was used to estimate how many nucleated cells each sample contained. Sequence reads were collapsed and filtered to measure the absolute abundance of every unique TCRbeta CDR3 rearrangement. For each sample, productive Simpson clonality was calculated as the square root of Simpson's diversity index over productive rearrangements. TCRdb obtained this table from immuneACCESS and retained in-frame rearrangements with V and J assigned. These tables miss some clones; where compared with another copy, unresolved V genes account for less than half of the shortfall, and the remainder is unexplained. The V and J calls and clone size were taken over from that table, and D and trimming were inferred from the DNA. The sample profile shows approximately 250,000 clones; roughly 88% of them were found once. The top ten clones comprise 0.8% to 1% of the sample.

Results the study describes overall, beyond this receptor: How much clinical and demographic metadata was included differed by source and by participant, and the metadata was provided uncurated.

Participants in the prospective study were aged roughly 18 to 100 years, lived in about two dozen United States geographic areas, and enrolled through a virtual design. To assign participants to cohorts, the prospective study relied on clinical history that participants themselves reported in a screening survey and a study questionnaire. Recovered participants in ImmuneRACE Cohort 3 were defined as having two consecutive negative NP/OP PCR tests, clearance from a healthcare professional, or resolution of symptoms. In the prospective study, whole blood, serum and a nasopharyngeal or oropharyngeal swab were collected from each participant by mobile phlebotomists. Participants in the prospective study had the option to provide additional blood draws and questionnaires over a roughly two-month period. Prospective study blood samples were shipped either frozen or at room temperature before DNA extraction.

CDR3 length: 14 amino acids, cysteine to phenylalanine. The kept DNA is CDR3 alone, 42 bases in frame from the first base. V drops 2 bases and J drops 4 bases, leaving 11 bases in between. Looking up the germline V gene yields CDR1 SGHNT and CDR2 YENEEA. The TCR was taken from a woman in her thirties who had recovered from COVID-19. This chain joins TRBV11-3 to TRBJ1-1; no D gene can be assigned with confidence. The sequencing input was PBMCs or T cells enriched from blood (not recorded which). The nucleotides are TGTGCCAGCAGCTTAAGCCTGGGAGTCACTGAAGCTTTCTTT. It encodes CASSLSLGVTEAFF.